The 18 T cell receptor beta chains below all came from one sample that was sequenced in a study of blood T cell repertoires in COVID-19. Generated by immunoSEQ multiplex PCR, the TCRdb table keeps only in-frame clones and is missing some. Among 120,000 or so clones listed, approximately 83% were seen once. Sequences were obtained from peripheral blood. These receptors came from an elderly woman with acute or convalescent COVID-19.

This chain links TRBV9 with TRBJ1-1, with 8 bases fitting TRBD1. Trimming cost V 0 bases and J 4 bases; bases outside gene matches: 5. The CDR3 length is 15 residues. Germline V CDR1 and CDR2: SGDLS, YYNGEE. CDR3 sequence: CASSVGGTGGTEAFF. In DNA, the CDR3 is TGTGCCAGCAGCGTAGGGGGAACAGGGGGCACTGAAGCTTTCTTT.

V gene TRBV6-5 combines with J gene TRBJ1-1; 7 nucleotides match TRBD1. The germline V gene encodes CDR1 MNHEY and CDR2 SVGAGI. Trimming took 0 bases from V and 3 from J; bases not matched to a gene: 7. This CDR3 has 16 amino acids. The CDR3 coding sequence is TGTGCCAGCAGTTACTCAGGGGGCGCAAGGGACACTGAAGCTTTCTTT. The encoded protein is CASSYSGGARDTEAFF.

Points on this clone: This is likely a read error, given that the CDR3 carries no conserved phenylalanine or tryptophan at its end. It is unclear where the CDR3 begins or ends on the DNA, so no DNA is shown, and the CDR3 is as TCRdb lists it. This chain joins TRBV28 and TRBJ2-3; TRBD2 is the table's D call and was not checked against the DNA. Germline loops: CDR1 MDHEN, CDR2 SYDVKM. Both ends counted, the CDR3 spans 14 residues. CDR3 loop: CASSSPRLAGGSSL.

This sequence joins TRBV5-1 and TRBJ1-2; 7 bases are shared with TRBD1. Germline assignment: CDR1 SGHRS and CDR2 YFSETQ. CDR3 length equals 15 residues. Unmatched junction bases numbered 7, after V lost 1 base and J lost 4 bases. The CDR3 DNA reads as TGCGCCAGCAGCTTGTCCAGGGGGACTGGCTATGGCTACACCTTC. Protein: CASSLSRGTGYGYTF.

The CDR3 protein is CAIVRTEAFF. For the CDR3, the DNA is TGTGCTATAGTCCGTACTGAAGCTTTCTTT. V usage is TRBV12-5 and J usage is TRBJ1-1; no reliable D call. V lost 10 bases and J 5 bases, leaving 8 bases between the germline ends. The CDR3 covers 10 residues. Germline CDR1 reads LGHNT; CDR2 reads FRNRAP.

The chain combines TRBV5-4 with TRBJ2-1, with 8 bases matching TRBD1. The CDR3 spans 17 residues. Germline CDR1 SGHNT, CDR2 YYREEE (reference sequence). The trim removed 4 bases at V and 3 bases at J, leaving 12 bases unmatched. The CDR3 protein is CASSPPLQGALYNEQFF. The CDR3 DNA sequence: TGTGCCAGCAGCCCACCCCTTCAGGGGGCCCTCTACAATGAGCAGTTCTTC.

This chain joins TRBV7-2 and TRBJ1-6, with 8 nucleotides matching TRBD1. After removal of 3 bases from V and 9 bases from J, the junction contained 4 bases not matched to a gene. The length of the CDR3 is 14 residues. Germline CDR1 SGHTA, CDR2 FQGNSA. CDR3 nucleotides: TGTGCCAGCAGCTTGAACAGGGGGATTTCACCCCTCCACTTT. This encodes CASSLNRGISPLHF.

V is TRBV5-6 and J is TRBJ1-2; TRBD1 aligns across 8 bases. J was trimmed by 6 bases and V by 0 bases; bases with no gene match: 4. Germline values: CDR1 SGHDT, CDR2 YYEEEE. The CDR3 is 14 residues long. Here the CDR3 reads CASSLVAGGNGYTF. DNA of the CDR3: TGTGCCAGCAGCTTGGTGGCAGGGGGCAATGGCTACACCTTC.

The chain combines TRBV11-2 with TRBJ2-2; 11 bases align to TRBD2. The junction had 5 bases not matched to a gene; V was cut back by 5 bases and J by 6 bases. Germline CDR1 reads SGHAT; CDR2 reads FQNNGV. The CDR3 extends over 15 amino acids. Here the CDR3 reads CASSQVAGGPGELFF. The DNA for the CDR3 is TGTGCCAGCAGCCAAGTAGCGGGGGGGCCCGGGGAGCTGTTTTTT.

The chain couples TRBV7-8 to TRBJ2-3; TRBD2 is a possible D gene (5 bases). CDR3 length equals 13 residues. The germline V gene encodes CDR1 SGHVS and CDR2 FQNEAQ. V was cut by 7 bases and J by 2 bases, with 10 bases left in between. The CDR3 DNA sequence: TGTGCCAGCACTCTAGCCCCCACAGATACGCAGTATTTT. This translates into CASTLAPTDTQYF.

The DNA of the CDR3 is TGTGCCAGCAGCTTCTCGACTAGCGGGGGGGCCGGAGATACGCAGTATTTT. Its translation is CASSFSTSGGAGDTQYF. The chain uses TRBV7-9 and TRBJ2-3; 14 nucleotides align to TRBD2. V lost 3 bases and J lost 5; bases outside the gene matches: 7. The germline V gene has CDR1 SEHNR and CDR2 FQNEAQ (reference sequence). CDR3 length equals 17 residues.

The chain uses TRBV18 and TRBJ1-3, with D perhaps matching TRBD1 (5 bases). This CDR3 has 19 amino acids. V was pared by 6 bases and J by 0 bases, with 24 bases between. The germline V gene encodes CDR1 KGHSH and CDR2 LQKENI. CDR3 nucleotide sequence: TGTGCCAGCTCCCTAGTGGGGCACAACTCCTTGCCCTCTGGAAACACCATATATTTT. Translating gives CASSLVGHNSLPSGNTIYF.

This clone was counted between two and nine times. The chain has TRBV5-1 and TRBJ2-6; the D gene is possibly TRBD1 (7 bases). This CDR3 spans 17 amino acids. In germline, CDR1 is SGHRS, CDR2 YFSETQ. The germline V and J ends were trimmed by 6 bases and 2 bases, with 18 bases remaining between them. CDR3 region: CASMEGATAAGANVLTF. CDR3 bases: TGCGCCAGCATGGAGGGGGCGACGGCGGCTGGGGCCAACGTCCTGACTTTC.

The chain employs TRBV19 and TRBJ2-7; TRBD2 aligns across 10 bases. V lost 5 bases, J lost 3 bases, and 7 bases stayed unmatched. The CDR3 contains 15 residues. Germline V CDR1 and CDR2: LNHDA, SQIVND (reference sequence). The CDR3 is CASSRTSGDFYEQYF. Here the CDR3 DNA reads TGTGCCAGTAGTCGAACTAGCGGGGATTTCTACGAGCAGTACTTC.

The CDR3 here is CASSRPIKGDEKLFF. CDR3 bases: TGCGCCAGCAGCCGCCCCATAAAAGGGGATGAAAAACTGTTTTTT. V usage is TRBV5-1 and J usage is TRBJ1-4, with D tentatively TRBD1 (5 bases). The V end was cut by 4 bases, the J end by 6 bases, with 16 bases between. The CDR3 has 15 residues. Germline V lookup: CDR1 SGHRS, CDR2 YFSETQ.

The gene calls are TRBV28 and TRBJ2-5; weak D call: TRBD2 (6 bases). Trimming removed 7 bases at V and 2 bases at J, with 17 bases between. Germline V lookup: CDR1 MDHEN, CDR2 SYDVKM. This CDR3 region has 15 residues. CDR3 bases: TGTGCCAGCAACTCCCACGGGGCGGGACAAGAGACCCAGTACTTC. It translates to CASNSHGAGQETQYF.

Here the CDR3 reads CASSYAYTNEQFF. DNA for the CDR3: TGTGCCAGCAGCTACGCCTATACGAATGAGCAGTTCTTC. The J gene is TRBJ2-1, the V gene TRBV3-1 (or the pseudogene TRBV3-2), with D unclear. CDR1 is LGHDT and CDR2 is YNNKEL in the germline V gene (reference sequence). This CDR3 is 13 amino acids long. Deletions cut 5 bases from V and 7 bases from J, with 12 bases between.

The V gene is TRBV2, the J gene TRBJ1-2; 7 bases fit TRBD1. The V and J ends lost 6 bases and 4 bases, in that order; junction bases with no gene match: 11. Germline values: CDR1 SNHLY, CDR2 FYNNEI. The CDR3 spans 15 residues. The CDR3 region is CASSPPQGFGYGYTF. CDR3 sequence (DNA): TGTGCCAGCAGCCCTCCACAGGGGTTCGGCTATGGCTACACCTTC.